This is a list of T cell receptor beta chains from one sample in a study of blood T cell repertoires in COVID-19. Sequencing used immunoSEQ multiplex PCR; TCRdb keeps in-frame clones, though not all of them. The sample comprises 150,000 or so clones, roughly 90% of which are singletons, and less than 8% rests with the top ten. The sample consisted of PBMCs or T cells enriched from blood (not recorded which). The receptors stem from a woman in her 50s who had recovered from COVID-19. The CDR3 runs from the conserved cysteine through the conserved F or W.

j_call cdr3_length v_call cdr3_aa
TRBJ1-2 13 TRBV4-1 CASSPDSYYGYTF
TRBJ1-2 12 TRBV27 CASGQAPLAYTF
TRBJ1-5 15 TRBV7-6 CASSLAGDGYQPQHF
TRBJ1-3 14 TRBV5-6 CASSPGRSGNTIYF
TRBJ2-5 16 TRBV20-1 CSASNLMRGLQETQYF
TRBJ2-7 11 TRBV3-1/TRBV3-2 CASSPGYEQYF
TRBJ1-1 14 TRBV12-5 CASGSREGSTEAFF
TRBJ1-1 16 TRBV7-6 CASSPRQTQMNTEAFF
TRBJ1-1 15 TRBV5-1 CASSLDGDPDTEAFF
TRBJ1-1 13 TRBV12-3/TRBV12-4 CASSLSPITEAFF
TRBJ1-1 13 TRBV29-1 CSVEGQGALEAFF
TRBJ1-4 15 TRBV7-9 CASSLVSGANEKLFF
TRBJ2-7 13 TRBV5-8 CASSLLLAGEQYF
TRBJ1-1 14 TRBV4-2 CASSQVQANTEAFF
TRBJ2-5 14 TRBV19 CASSEGTGGETQYF
TRBJ2-7 15 TRBV5-4 CASSLSTGISYEQYF
TRBJ2-1 13 TRBV7-2 CASRAGAYNEQFF
TRBJ1-2 12 TRBV6-5 CASSSQSAGYTF
TRBJ2-1 14 TRBV6-5 CASRSSGGADEQFF
TRBJ1-2 15 TRBV2 CASSETRGLNYGYTF
TRBJ1-2 15 TRBV18 CASSHDRGDIYGYTF
TRBJ2-5 16 TRBV18 CASSRGTGGDAETQYF
TRBJ1-1 15 TRBV7-3 CASSSGQGFGTEAFF
TRBJ2-3 13 TRBV19 CASSMGLTDTQYF
TRBJ1-6 16 TRBV30 CAWSVNVRAYNSPLHF
TRBJ1-3 16 TRBV7-9 CASLRTGLSPGNTIYF
TRBJ1-1 13 TRBV7-2 CASSRPGGPEAFF
TRBJ2-5 13 TRBV9 CASSFGTKETQYF
TRBJ1-4 16 TRBV4-1 CASSQVFARGPQKLFF
TRBJ1-2 14 TRBV4-3 CASSQGRSGGGYTF
TRBJ2-3 16 TRBV30 CAWSGGLAGKGDTQYF
TRBJ2-7 17 TRBV14 CASSTRTSGGRPYEQYF
TRBJ2-2 15 TRBV7-7 CASSPGTTNTGELFF
TRBJ1-6 18 TRBV27 CVSSFFPVPGSYNSPLHF
TRBJ2-5 16 TRBV2 CASSDSLAGGPETQYF
TRBJ2-5 13 TRBV19 CASRTTGQETQYF
TRBJ2-2 15 TRBV3-1/TRBV3-2 CASRRMAGDTGELFF
TRBJ2-3 15 TRBV4-3 CASSEAVGVADTQYF
TRBJ1-1 12 TRBV30 CAWDRGGTEAFF
TRBJ1-2 15 TRBV19 CASSMIWDRHYGYTF
TRBJ1-4 16 TRBV15 CATRFSVNGLNEKLFF
TRBJ2-7 14 TRBV24-1 CATSGPGQGSEQYF
TRBJ2-7 15 TRBV11-3 CASSEHPLPGYEQYF
TRBJ1-2 15 TRBV6-2/TRBV6-3 CASRYRGRGDYGYTF
TRBJ2-7 15 TRBV11-3 CASSPGQGWSYEQYF
TRBJ1-2 12 TRBV2 CASNRQGPGYTF
TRBJ2-2 14 TRBV27 CASSLRTSSGELFF
TRBJ1-6 14 TRBV10-3 CAISESSGNSPLHF
TRBJ1-1 13 TRBV13 CASSYGQNTEAFF
TRBJ2-3 16 TRBV11-3 CASSLPGLETGDTQYF
TRBJ2-3 14 TRBV7-2 CASSSQALTDTQYF
TRBJ1-5 15 TRBV6-2/TRBV6-3 CASSSYAGSNQPQHF
TRBJ1-2 14 TRBV4-1 CASSGRTGNYGYTF
TRBJ1-5 13 TRBV2 CASSEEFNQPQHF